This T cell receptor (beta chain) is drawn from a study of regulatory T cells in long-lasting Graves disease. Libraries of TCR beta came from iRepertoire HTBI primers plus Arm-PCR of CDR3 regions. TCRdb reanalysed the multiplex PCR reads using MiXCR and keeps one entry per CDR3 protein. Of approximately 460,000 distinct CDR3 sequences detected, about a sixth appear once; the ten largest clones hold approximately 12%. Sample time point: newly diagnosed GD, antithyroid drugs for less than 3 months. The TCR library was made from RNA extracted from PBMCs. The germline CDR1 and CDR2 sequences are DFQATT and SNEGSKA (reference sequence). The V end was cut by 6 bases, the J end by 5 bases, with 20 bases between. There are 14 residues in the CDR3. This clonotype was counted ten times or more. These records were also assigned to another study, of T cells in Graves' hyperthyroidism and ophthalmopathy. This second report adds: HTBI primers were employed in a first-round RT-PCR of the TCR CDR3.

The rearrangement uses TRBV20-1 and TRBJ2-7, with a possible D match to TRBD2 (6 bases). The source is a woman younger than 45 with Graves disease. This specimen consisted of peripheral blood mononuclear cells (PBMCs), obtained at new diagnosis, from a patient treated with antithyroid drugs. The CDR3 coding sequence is TGCAGTGCCCCCGGGGGAGGATGGATGGACGAGCAGTACTTC. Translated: CSAPGGGWMDEQYF.